The entry below gives a single T cell receptor (beta chain) sequence along with its context. CDR3 length equals 15 residues. Germline trimming cut 6 bases from V and 5 bases from J; bases unmatched to any gene: 9. Germline V gene lookup returns CDR1 MDHEN and CDR2 SYDVKM. Assay: immunoSEQ multiplex PCR; the TCRdb copy retains only in-frame clones and omits some. Of about 200,000 clones listed, about 84% were seen once; the top ten hold 15% to 20%. These data belong to a study of blood T cell repertoires in COVID-19. The wider study: PBMCs, B-cell-depleted T cells, or T cells provided the cDNA or gDNA that made up the material.

The source is a person aged 70 to 80 with COVID-19, enrolled during active disease. Sequenced material: peripheral blood. The chain has TRBV28 and TRBJ2-5; 10 bases fit TRBD2. CDR3 DNA: TGTGCCAGCAGACAACAGCGGGAGGGCCGTGAGACCCAGTACTTC. It encodes CASRQQREGRETQYF.